The clone carrying this TCR beta chain was detected only a few times. The data are from a study of T-cell reconstitution after alpha-beta-depleted transplantation in children. TCRbeta library preparation incorporated unique molecular identifiers. Using its own MiXCR run on the PCR reads, TCRdb lists one record per CDR3 protein. The sample shows some 550,000 distinct CDR3 sequences, around 20% of them seen only once. The CDR3 is 13 amino acids. CDR1 and CDR2 from the germline V gene are MNHNS and SASEGT. Trimming took off 6 bases at V and 16 bases at J, with 21 bases between the two ends. This clonotype was obtained from a human donor who donated a stem cell graft to a child with acute lymphoblastic leukemia. The sequences come from PBMCs from the stem cell graft donor, collected from the stem cell graft. The chain has TRBV6-1 and TRBJ2-2; D uncertain. CDR3 sequence reads: CASRPNRRTTGFF. In nucleotides, the CDR3 is TGTGCCAGCAGGCCTAACCGACGGACGACGGGGTTTTTT.